This note documents a single T cell receptor beta chain sequence. It lacks a known antigen. There are no base qualities to consult, and no much larger clone falls within one base. The donors were under 40 Caucasian individuals from Russia, aged 6 to 90 years, who were systemically healthy. Approximately 9 milliliters of peripheral blood were collected from each donor into EDTA-treated Vacutainer tubes. Ficoll-Paque density-gradient centrifugation was used to isolate PBMCs, with at least 6.5 million per sample. Total RNA, at least 6 micrograms per sample, was extracted from PBMCs with Trizol reagent. The percentages of naive CD45RAhigh/CD27high T cells were determined by flow cytometry on a PBMC aliquot from every donor. The data were taken from a study of blood T cells in healthy people across ages (dated by TCRdb to about 2015). Regarding the complete study: In model experiments, template switching captured roughly one uniquely barcoded TCR beta cDNA molecule for every two T cells. Using deep sequencing normalized with unique cDNA molecular identifiers, the study measured how TCR beta repertoire diversity changes with age. The donors were split into four age groups: young (average around 17 years), middle-aged (roughly 39), aged (roughly 65) and long-lived (more than 80). To avoid experimental bias, donors of different ages were spread randomly across the sequencing lanes. Two additional independent replicas of 1 million unique cDNA reads from the same blood draw were analyzed for two donors (one aged 18 to 30 and one aged 80 or older).

Study-wide findings and limitations: Since profiling was done on bulk unsorted PBMCs, naive and antigen-experienced compartments could not be conclusively compared. Observed TCR beta diversity per million T cells fell roughly linearly with age, and a significant reduction was already apparent by age about 38. Because the CMV infection status of the donors was unknown, age-related changes in expanded clonotypes may potentially have been confounded. Estimates of total diversity from one million sequenced T cells were regarded as lower bounds and underestimates. Compared with the aged group, the long-lived group had more naive CD4+ T cells, fewer expanded clones and increased TCR diversity, suggesting age selection. The percentage of naive T cells measured by flow cytometry correlated strongly with observed TCR beta diversity.

V loses 5 bases, J loses 6 bases, and the germline ends lie 7 bases apart. The CDR3 covers 12 residues, taking in both the cysteine and the phenylalanine. Of the read, only the CDR3 DNA is kept; its 36 bases are in frame from base 1. As encoded in the germline V gene, CDR1 is SGHNT while CDR2 is YENEEA. Libraries were constructed by 5' RACE. The data were produced on an Illumina HiSeq 2500. A second PCR of roughly 6 to 12 cycles was run with a J-beta primer mix and a sample-barcoded 5' primer. Each TCR beta cDNA molecule received a unique molecular identifier from a template-switch 5' adaptor carrying 12 random nucleotides. Each sample yielded at least 2.5 million CDR3-containing paired-end reads. First-strand cDNA synthesis was performed from all RNA using the Mint cDNA synthesis kit, with priming by a TRBC-specific oligonucleotide. Following uracil-DNA glycosylase treatment, a first 18-cycle PCR with universal primers M1SS and BC2_uni_R was performed on all cDNA. The paper's processing steps were these. Normalization of each sample was performed by random selection of 1 million high-quality reads, each carrying a distinct molecular identifier. Instead of being binned into consensus sequences, reads with shared molecular identifiers were discarded. MiTCR, set to a Q25 quality threshold and the strictest error-elimination algorithm, was used for CDR3 identification, clonotype clustering and error correction. A nonparametric unseen species model with Euler transformation was used to estimate lower-bound total TCR beta diversity. TCRdb applied fastp at Q25 and MiXCR to the public reads, then kept only in-frame beta chains. Rows merge per CDR3 protein into single entries with the most common DNA and genes. The V and J calls here are based on TCRdb, not the publication. The sample records around 870,000 distinct CDR3 sequences, 29% of which are singletons. Together, the top ten hold roughly 17% of the sample.

The TCR comes from an elderly woman in good health. Sequences were obtained from blood. Recombination joined TRBV11-3 with TRBJ2-2; the D gene cannot be named for sure. Here the CDR3 is given as CASSPVAGELFF. The DNA sequence is TGTGCCAGCAGCCCTGTTGCCGGGGAGCTGTTTTTT.